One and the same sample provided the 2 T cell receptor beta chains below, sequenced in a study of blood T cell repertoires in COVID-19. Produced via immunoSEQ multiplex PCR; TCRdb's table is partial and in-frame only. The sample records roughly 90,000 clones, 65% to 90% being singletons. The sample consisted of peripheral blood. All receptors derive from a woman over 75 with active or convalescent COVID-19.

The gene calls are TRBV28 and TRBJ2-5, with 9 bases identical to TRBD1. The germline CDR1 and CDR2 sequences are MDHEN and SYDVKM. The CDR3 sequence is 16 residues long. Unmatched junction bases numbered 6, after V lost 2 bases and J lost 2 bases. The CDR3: CASSLGDREIQETQYF. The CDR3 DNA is TGTGCCAGCAGTTTAGGGGACAGGGAAATTCAAGAGACCCAGTACTTC.

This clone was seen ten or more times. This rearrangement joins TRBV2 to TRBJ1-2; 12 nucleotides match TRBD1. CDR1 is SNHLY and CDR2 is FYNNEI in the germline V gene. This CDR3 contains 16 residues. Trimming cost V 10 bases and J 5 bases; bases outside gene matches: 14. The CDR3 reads CAKSPGQGAAVYGYTF. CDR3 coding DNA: TGTGCCAAAAGCCCGGGACAGGGGGCTGCGGTTTATGGCTACACCTTC.